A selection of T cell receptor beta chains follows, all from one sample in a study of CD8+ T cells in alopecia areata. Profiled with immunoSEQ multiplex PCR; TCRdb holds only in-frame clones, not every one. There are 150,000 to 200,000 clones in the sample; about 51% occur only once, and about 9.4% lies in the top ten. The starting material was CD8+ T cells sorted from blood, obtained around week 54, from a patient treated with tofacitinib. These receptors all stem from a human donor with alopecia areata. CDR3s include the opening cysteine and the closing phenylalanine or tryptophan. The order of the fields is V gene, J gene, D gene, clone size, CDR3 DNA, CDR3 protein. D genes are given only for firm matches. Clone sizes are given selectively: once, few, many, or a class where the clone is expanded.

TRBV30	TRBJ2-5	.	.	TGTGCCTGGAGTCCGGCCTGGGAGACCCAGTACTTC	CAWSPAWETQYF
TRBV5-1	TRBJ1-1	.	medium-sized	TGCGCCAGCAGCTTGGTTGGATCTGACACTGAAGCTTTCTTT	CASSLVGSDTEAFF
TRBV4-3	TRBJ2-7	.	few	TGCGCCAGCAGCCAACGGCCAGACCTTACCTACGAGCAGTACTTC	CASSQRPDLTYEQYF
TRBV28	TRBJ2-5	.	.	TGTGCCAGCAGCCTAATGGGCCAAGAGACCCAGTACTTC	CASSLMGQETQYF
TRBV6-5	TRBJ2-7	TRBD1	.	TGTGCCAGCAGTTACTCGGACAGGGGCTACGAGCAGTACTTC	CASSYSDRGYEQYF
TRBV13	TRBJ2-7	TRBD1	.	TGTGCCAGCAGCGCCGGGACAGGGAGCTCCTACGAGCAGTACTTC	CASSAGTGSSYEQYF
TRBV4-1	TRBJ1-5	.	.	TGCGCCAGCAGCCAAGAAGGGACGGGAGATCAGCCCCAGCATTTT	CASSQEGTGDQPQHF
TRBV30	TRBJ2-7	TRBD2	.	TGTGCCCGGGCAGTAGCGGGGGGTTCGGAGCAGTACTTC	CARAVAGGSEQYF
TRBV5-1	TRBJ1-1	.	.	TGCGCCAGCAGCTTGGCCACGGACCGTTGGGAAGCTTTCTTT	CASSLATDRWEAFF
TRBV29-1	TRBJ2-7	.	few	TGCAGCGTTGAAGGAGCAAGCGGAGGAGGGGAGCAGTACTTC	CSVEGASGGGEQYF
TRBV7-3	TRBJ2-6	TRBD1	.	TGTGCCAGCAGCTTGACCGGGACAGGCCTCACTGGGGCCAACGTCCTGACTTTC	CASSLTGTGLTGANVLTF
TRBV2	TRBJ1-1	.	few	TGTGCCAGCAGTGCGAGGGGATGGACTGAAGCTTTCTTT	CASSARGWTEAFF
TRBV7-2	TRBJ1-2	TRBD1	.	TGTGCCACCAGGGGACAGAAAGGCTACACCTTC	CATRGQKGYTF
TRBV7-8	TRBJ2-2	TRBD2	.	TGTGCCAGCAGCTCCGGACTAGCGGGAGGGGAGCTGTTTTTT	CASSSGLAGGELFF
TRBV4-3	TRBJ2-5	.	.	TGCGCCAGCAGCCAAGGGGTCGCGGATACCCAAGAGACCCAGTACTTC	CASSQGVADTQETQYF
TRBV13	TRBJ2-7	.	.	TGTGCCAGCAGCTTAGATCCGGGAGTGGACTACGAGCAGTACTTC	CASSLDPGVDYEQYF
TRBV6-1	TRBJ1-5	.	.	TGTGCCAGCAGTCTGGACAAGGGACAGCCCCAGCATTTT	CASSLDKGQPQHF
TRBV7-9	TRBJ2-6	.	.	TGTGCCAGCATCGCCTCTGGGGCCAACGTCCTGACTTTC	CASIASGANVLTF
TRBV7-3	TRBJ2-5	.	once	TGTGCCAGCAGCTTACTAGCCGGGCATTTCGGGCAAGAGACCCAGTACTTC	CASSLLAGHFGQETQYF
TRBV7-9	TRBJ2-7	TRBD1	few	TGTGCCAGCAGCCACCGGGACAGTTCCTACGAGCAGTACTTC	CASSHRDSSYEQYF
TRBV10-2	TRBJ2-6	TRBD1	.	TGCGCCAGCAGCGACAGGGCTCGTGGGGCCAACGTCCTGACTTTC	CASSDRARGANVLTF
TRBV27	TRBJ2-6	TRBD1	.	TGTGCCAGCGCTAGATACGGACAGGCTGGGGCCAACGTCCTGACTTTC	CASARYGQAGANVLTF
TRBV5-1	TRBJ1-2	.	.	TGCGCCAGCAGCTTGGTTCCGGGTGCTTTAGGCGGCTACACCTTC	CASSLVPGALGGYTF
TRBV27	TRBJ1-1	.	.	TGTGCCAGCAGTCCGGGGGGGGTTATAGCTTTCTTT	CASSPGGVIAFF
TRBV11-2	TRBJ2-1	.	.	TGTGCCAGCAGCTCCCTGGCCCCTTATGAGCAGTTCTTC	CASSSLAPYEQFF
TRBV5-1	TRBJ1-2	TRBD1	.	TGCGCCAGCGGGGAGGGACAGGGATCAAATGGCTACACCTTC	CASGEGQGSNGYTF
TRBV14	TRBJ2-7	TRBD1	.	TGTGCCAGCAGCCAAGATGGGGGACAGGGGAGATACGAGCAGTACTTC	CASSQDGGQGRYEQYF
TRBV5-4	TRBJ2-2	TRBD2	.	TGTGCCAGCAGCTCGCCGACTAGCGGGGGCCCGAACACCGGGGAGCTGTTTTTT	CASSSPTSGGPNTGELFF
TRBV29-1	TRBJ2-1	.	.	TGCAGCGTTGAAGATACATACAATGAGCAGTTCTTC	CSVEDTYNEQFF
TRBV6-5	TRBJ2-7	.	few	TGTGCCAGCAGTTACTCGGAGGGGTTCTACGAGCAGTACTTC	CASSYSEGFYEQYF
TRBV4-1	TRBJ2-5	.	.	TGCGCCAGCAGCCAAGCCTGGGGGGTACAAGAGACCCAGTACTTC	CASSQAWGVQETQYF
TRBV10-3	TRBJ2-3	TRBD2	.	TGTGCCATCACCTCGACTAGCCGGGGCACAGATACGCAGTATTTT	CAITSTSRGTDTQYF